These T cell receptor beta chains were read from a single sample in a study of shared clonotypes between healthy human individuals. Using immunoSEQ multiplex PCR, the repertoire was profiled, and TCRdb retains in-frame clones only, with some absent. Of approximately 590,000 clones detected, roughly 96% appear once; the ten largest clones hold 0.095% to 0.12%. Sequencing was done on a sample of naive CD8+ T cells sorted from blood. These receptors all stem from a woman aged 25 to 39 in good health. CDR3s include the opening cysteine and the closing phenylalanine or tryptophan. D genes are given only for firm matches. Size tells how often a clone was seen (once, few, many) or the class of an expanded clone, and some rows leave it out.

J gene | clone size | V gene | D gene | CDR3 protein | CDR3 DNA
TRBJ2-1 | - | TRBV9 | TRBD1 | CASSAPPGQGANEQFF | TGTGCCAGCAGCGCCCCCCCAGGACAGGGGGCGAATGAGCAGTTCTTC
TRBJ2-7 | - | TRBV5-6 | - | CASAGSYEQYF | TGTGCCAGCGCCGGGTCCTACGAGCAGTACTTC
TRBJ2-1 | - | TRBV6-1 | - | CASRNIYNEQFF | TGTGCCAGCAGGAACATCTACAATGAGCAGTTCTTC
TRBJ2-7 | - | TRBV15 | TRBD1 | CATSASRGTGSYEQYF | TGTGCCACCAGCGCAAGTAGGGGGACAGGGTCCTACGAGCAGTACTTC
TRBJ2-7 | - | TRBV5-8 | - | CASSSSDPFRYEQYF | TGTGCCAGCAGCTCGAGCGACCCCTTTCGCTACGAGCAGTACTTC
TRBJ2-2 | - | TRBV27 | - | CASSLGPNTGELFF | TGTGCCAGCAGTCTCGGCCCGAACACCGGGGAGCTGTTTTTT
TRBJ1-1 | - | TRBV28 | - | CASSPILGGKDMNTEAFF | TGTGCCAGCAGTCCGATACTCGGGGGAAAAGACATGAACACTGAAGCTTTCTTT
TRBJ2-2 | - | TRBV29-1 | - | CSVETGEGTGELFF | TGCAGCGTTGAAACGGGAGAAGGCACCGGGGAGCTGTTTTTT
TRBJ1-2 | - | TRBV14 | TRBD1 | CASSQVRQGVDGYTF | TGTGCCAGCAGCCAAGTGAGACAGGGGGTCGACGGCTACACCTTC
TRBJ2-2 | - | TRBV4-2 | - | CASSRELDTGELFF | TGTGCCAGCAGCCGGGAGTTGGACACCGGGGAGCTGTTTTTT
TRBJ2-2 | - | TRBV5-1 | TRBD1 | CASSNRDRGFTGELFF | TGCGCCAGCAGCAACCGGGACAGGGGTTTCACCGGGGAGCTGTTTTTT
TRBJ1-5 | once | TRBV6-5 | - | CASSPNYSNQPQHF | TGTGCCAGCAGCCCTAATTATAGCAATCAGCCCCAGCATTTT
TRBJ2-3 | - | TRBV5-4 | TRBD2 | CASSWTSGSTDTQYF | TGTGCCAGCAGCTGGACTAGCGGAAGCACAGATACGCAGTATTTT
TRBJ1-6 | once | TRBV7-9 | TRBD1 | CASSSYRGQKNSPLHF | TGTGCCAGCAGCTCCTACCGGGGACAGAAGAATTCACCCCTCCACTTT
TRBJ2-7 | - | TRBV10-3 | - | CATSGPDYEQYF | TGTGCCACCTCGGGACCGGACTACGAGCAGTACTTC
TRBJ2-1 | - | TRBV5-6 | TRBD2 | CASSHTSGAYNEQFF | TGTGCCAGCAGCCACACTAGCGGAGCCTACAATGAGCAGTTCTTC
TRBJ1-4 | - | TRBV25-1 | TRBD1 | CASSEWGQSNEKLFF | TGTGCCAGCAGTGAATGGGGACAGTCTAATGAAAAACTGTTTTTT
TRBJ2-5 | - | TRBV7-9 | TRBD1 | CASSSGGVETQYF | TGTGCCAGCAGCTCAGGGGGCGTAGAGACCCAGTACTTC
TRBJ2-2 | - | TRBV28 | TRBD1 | CASSLRTGVTGELFF | TGTGCCAGCAGTTTAAGGACAGGGGTAACCGGGGAGCTGTTTTTT
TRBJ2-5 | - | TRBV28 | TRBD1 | CASRMGQAQQYF | TGTGCCAGCAGAATGGGACAGGCTCAACAGTACTTC
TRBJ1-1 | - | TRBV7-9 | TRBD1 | CASSRGQGDTEAFF | TGTGCCAGCAGTCGCGGACAGGGAGACACTGAAGCTTTCTTT
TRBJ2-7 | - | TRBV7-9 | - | CASTQPGYYEQYF | TGTGCCAGCACCCAACCAGGGTACTACGAGCAGTACTTC
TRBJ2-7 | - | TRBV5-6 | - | CASSLGDTYEQYF | TGTGCCAGCAGCTTGGGGGATACCTACGAGCAGTACTTC
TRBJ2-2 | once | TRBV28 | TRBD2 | CASSRLAGYTGELFF | TGTGCCAGCAGTAGGCTAGCGGGCTACACCGGGGAGCTGTTTTTT
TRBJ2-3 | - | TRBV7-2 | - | CASSLTNWGSTDTQYF | TGTGCCAGCAGCTTAACTAATTGGGGCAGCACAGATACGCAGTATTTT
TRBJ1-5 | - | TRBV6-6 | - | CASRPPGGNSNQPQHF | TGTGCCAGCAGACCCCCCGGGGGGAATAGCAATCAGCCCCAGCATTTT
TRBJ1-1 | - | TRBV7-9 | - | CASSLIPDLKNTEAFF | TGTGCCAGCAGCTTAATCCCGGATCTCAAGAACACTGAAGCTTTCTTT
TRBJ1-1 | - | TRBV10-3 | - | CAIKPHGTGSWDTEAFF | TGTGCCATCAAACCCCATGGTACGGGGAGTTGGGACACTGAAGCTTTCTTT
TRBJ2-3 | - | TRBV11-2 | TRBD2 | CASSLDRDSGRAADTQYF | TGTGCCAGCAGCTTAGATCGGGATAGCGGGAGGGCCGCAGATACGCAGTATTTT
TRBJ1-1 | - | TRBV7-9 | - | CASRRGTNTEAFF | TGTGCCAGCAGGCGCGGGACCAACACTGAAGCTTTCTTT